A single T cell receptor (beta chain) is shown here with its context. Its antigen remains unknown. The data belong to a study of T cell responses to AZD1222 COVID-19 vaccine. Across the whole study: Second-dose timings of about 4 or about 12 weeks were pooled. Study-level findings and limits: When two AZD1222 doses had been given, Spike-specific TCR breadth and depth rose. Reportedly, nearly half of unique spike TCRs recognized epitopes outside B.1.351/B.1.1.7 mutations. The repertoires were collected only after the peak T cell response.

Method: immunoSEQ multiplex PCR; TCRdb's copy keeps in-frame clones and lacks some. Here the sample spans about 130,000 clones, 90% being singletons. The material was peripheral blood, obtained on day 0 of AZD1222 vaccination. The origin of this receptor is an adult in good health.

In DNA, the CDR3 is TGTGCCAGCAGGCCGGACAATTGGGGCTCAGGGGAGCTGTTTTTT. It specifies CASRPDNWGSGELFF. The chain carries TRBV6-4 and TRBJ2-2; weak D call: TRBD1 (5 bases). This CDR3 has 15 residues. Trimming cost V 6 bases and J 8 bases, with 19 bases left between them. The germline CDR1 and CDR2 sequences are MRHNA and SNTAGT.